The entry below gives a single TCR beta chain sequence along with its context. Its antigen is not known. These data come from a study of cytomegalovirus exposure and HLA in healthy donors. Germline CDR1 reads SGHDT; CDR2 reads YYEEEE. This CDR3 contains 13 residues. Deletions cut 3 bases from V and 4 bases from J, with 10 bases between. Using immunoSEQ multiplex PCR, the repertoire was profiled, and TCRdb retains in-frame clones only, with some absent. The table records over 150,000 clones, approximately 80% of them present only once. General observations from the study: Researchers reported that a few CMV-associated chains were confirmed in vitro as CMV antigen-specific. A classifier reportedly called cytomegalovirus status with high sensitivity and specificity.

This chain connects TRBV5-6 to TRBJ1-1; D is perhaps TRBD1 (6 bases). This clonotype was sampled from a woman aged 30 to 39 in good health and CMV-seropositive. Input material: PBMCs. The CDR3 sequence: CASSYRVGTEAFF. The CDR3 DNA follows: TGTGCCAGCAGCTACAGGGTCGGCACTGAAGCTTTCTTT.